The clone carrying this T cell receptor (beta chain) was seen more than once but under ten times. The CDR3 loop spans 14 amino acids. The V and J ends lost 6 bases and 4 bases respectively, with 15 bases between them. TCRdb used MiXCR to reprocess the 5' RACE reads, holding one entry per CDR3 protein. The sample has tens of thousands of distinct CDR3 sequences, more than 7% seen once. This sample was included in a study of neurological immune-mediated disorders. Documented time point: longitudinal time-point 3. Sequenced sample: PBMCs. The chain carries TRBV12-3 or TRBV12-4 and TRBJ1-2; D perhaps matches TRBD1 (6 bases). The sequence derives from a woman aged 40 to 50 in good health. The CDR3 DNA reads as TGTGCCAGCAGGCGCGACAGGCCGCCCTATGGCTACACCTTC. It encodes CASRRDRPPYGYTF.